These 25 T cell receptor beta chains share one sample of origin, sequenced in a study of blood T cell repertoires in COVID-19. Libraries were prepared by immunoSEQ multiplex PCR; TCRdb keeps only in-frame clonotypes and omits some of them. The sample includes 73,000 or so clones, around 83% of them seen just once. What was sequenced was peripheral blood. These receptors were collected from a man aged 45-60 years with active COVID-19.

The chain joins TRBV7-9 to TRBJ2-2; 13 nucleotides match TRBD2. The germline gives CDR1 SEHNR, CDR2 FQNEAQ (reference sequence). The CDR3 loop spans 16 amino acids. With V trimmed by 0 bases and J by 5 bases, 0 bases remained unmatched. For the CDR3, the DNA is TGTGCCAGCAGCTTAGCGGGACTAGCGGGGACCGGGGAGCTGTTTTTT. Translated: CASSLAGLAGTGELFF.

This chain connects TRBV7-9 to TRBJ2-5; 7 nucleotides agree with TRBD1. The CDR3 loop spans 17 amino acids. The germline V gene has CDR1 SEHNR and CDR2 FQNEAQ (reference sequence). Germline trimming cut 5 bases from V and 5 bases from J; bases unmatched to any gene: 17. Written as DNA, the CDR3 is TGTGCCAGCAGCGAGTCCGGACAGGCCCTGGACCGGGAGACCCAGTACTTC. Its protein is CASSESGQALDRETQYF.

The CDR3 reads CASKVAGQRAQYF. Here the CDR3 DNA reads TGTGCCAGCAAGGTCGCAGGCCAGAGGGCCCAGTACTTC. The V gene is TRBV6-5, the J gene TRBJ2-5, with D possibly being TRBD2 (5 bases). The CDR3 totals 13 residues. V was shortened by 7 bases and J by 9 bases, with 18 bases between the two germline ends. CDR1 is MNHEY and CDR2 is SVGAGI in the germline V gene.

V is TRBV5-1 and J is TRBJ2-1; TRBD2 aligns across 13 bases. The V gene end was trimmed by 4 bases and the J gene end by 7 bases; junction bases not matched to a gene: 8. Germline-derived CDR1 and CDR2 are SGHRS and YFSETQ. CDR3 length: 16 amino acids. CDR3 amino acids: CASSISGTSGENEQFF. CDR3 nucleotide sequence: TGCGCCAGCAGCATATCCGGGACTAGCGGGGAGAATGAGCAGTTCTTC.

This clone appeared a single time. This chain uses TRBV5-1 with TRBJ2-4; D perhaps matches TRBD2 (6 bases). Germline V gene sequence: CDR1 SGHRS, CDR2 YFSETQ. V gave up 0 bases and J gave up 0 bases, with 16 bases separating them. The CDR3 totals 18 residues. CDR3 region: CASSLAGAEGLAKNIQYF. The CDR3 region has the DNA TGCGCCAGCAGCTTGGCCGGGGCGGAGGGTCTAGCCAAAAACATTCAGTACTTC.

This chain uses TRBV7-8 with TRBJ2-5; 12 bases align to TRBD2. Germline values: CDR1 SGHVS, CDR2 FQNEAQ. V shed 2 bases, J shed 5 bases, and the junction held 6 bases outside the gene matches. There are 16 residues in the CDR3. CDR3 amino acids: CASSLLAGGPGETQYF. The CDR3 nucleotides are TGTGCCAGCAGCTTACTAGCGGGGGGGCCGGGGGAGACCCAGTACTTC.

The chain uses TRBV6-2 or TRBV6-3 and TRBJ2-7; a possible D gene is TRBD1 (6 bases). Germline values: CDR1 MNHEY, CDR2 SVGEGT. This CDR3 has 16 amino acids. Trimming took off 5 bases at V and 2 bases at J, with 19 bases between the two ends. CDR3 sequence: CASSQDPGQRTYEQYF. CDR3 coding DNA: TGTGCCAGCAGTCAAGATCCCGGACAGCGGACCTACGAGCAGTACTTC.

The V call is TRBV7-9, the J call TRBJ2-7; 9 positions agree with TRBD2. In germline, CDR1 is SEHNR, CDR2 FQNEAQ (reference sequence). The CDR3 contains 18 residues. After removal of 5 bases from V and 6 bases from J, the junction contained 20 bases not matched to a gene. In nucleotides, the CDR3 is TGTGCCAGCAGCCCTCTAGCGGGGAAGGACCGAGGGAGTTCCGAGCAGTACTTC. Protein product: CASSPLAGKDRGSSEQYF.

CDR3 in amino acids: CASISMNTEAFF. The DNA for the CDR3 is TGTGCCAGCATTTCTATGAACACTGAAGCTTTCTTT. The chain recombines TRBV2 with TRBJ1-1; no clear D gene. V was trimmed by 7 bases and J by 0 bases, leaving 6 bases between them. Germline V CDR1 and CDR2: SNHLY, FYNNEI. The CDR3 spans 12 residues. Using reference TRBV2 and TRBJ1-1 for the parts outside the CDR3, the full variable domain is EPEVTQTPSHQVTQMGQEVILRCVPISNHLYFYWYRQILGQKVEFLVSFYNNEISEKSEIFDDQFSVERPDGSNFTLKIRSTKLEDSAMYFCASISMNTEAFFGQGTRLTVV.

About this clone: The junction shows a germline mismatch at one end, possibly a read error. The CDR3: CASSFLGGEVGYNGQFF. CDR3 bases: TGTGCCAGCAGTTTTTTAGGGGGCGAGGTTGGCTACAATGGGCAGTTCTTC. The chain has TRBV5-6 and TRBJ2-1; 7 bases align to TRBD1. Germline lookup yields CDR1 SGHDT and CDR2 YYEEEE. This CDR3 has 17 amino acids.

The genes are TRBV5-1 and TRBJ1-4; 7 nucleotides agree with TRBD1. The CDR3 has 14 amino acids. The trim removed 2 bases at V and 6 bases at J, leaving 4 bases unmatched. CDR1 and CDR2 from the germline V gene are SGHRS and YFSETQ. The CDR3 sequence: CASSLGGTDEKLFF. Written as DNA, the CDR3 is TGCGCCAGCAGCTTAGGGGGCACAGATGAAAAACTGTTTTTT. Looking up the rest from reference TRBV5-1 and TRBJ1-4 gives the full variable domain: KAGVTQTPRYLIKTRGQQVTLSCSPISGHRSVSWYQQTPGQGLQFLFEYFSETQRNKGNFPGRFSGRQFSNSRSEMNVSTLELGDSALYLCASSLGGTDEKLFFGSGTQLSVL.

The chain employs TRBV6-4 and TRBJ1-2; no firm D call. From germline, CDR1 is MRHNA and CDR2 SNTAGT. Trimming removed 2 bases from V and 0 bases from J, with 7 bases in between. The CDR3 has 14 amino acids. DNA of the CDR3: TGTGCCAGCAGTGACCCCGCAGCTAACTATGGCTACACCTTC. Its protein is CASSDPAANYGYTF.

The V gene is TRBV27, the J gene TRBJ1-3, with 7 bases aligning to TRBD1. The CDR3 extends over 16 amino acids. V shed 4 bases, J shed 0 bases, and the junction held 6 bases outside the gene matches. The germline V gene encodes CDR1 MNHEY and CDR2 SMNVEV (reference sequence). Here the CDR3 DNA reads TGTGCCAGCAGTTCAGTGGGACAGCCCTCTGGAAACACCATATATTTT. The encoded protein is CASSSVGQPSGNTIYF.

V is TRBV7-2 and J is TRBJ1-2; D not resolved. The V end was cut by 2 bases, the J end by 2 bases, with 15 bases between. The CDR3 spans 16 residues. Germline CDR1 reads SGHTA; CDR2 reads FQGNSA. CDR3 in DNA: TGTGCCAGCAGCTTAAGCGCGGGGTTTGCCAACTATGGCTACACCTTC. It specifies CASSLSAGFANYGYTF.

The table lists this clone with a count of one. The V gene is TRBV5-1, the J gene TRBJ1-6; 10 bases map to TRBD1. CDR1 and CDR2 (germline): SGHRS, YFSETQ. V gave up 4 bases and J gave up 9 bases; unmatched junction bases: 7. The CDR3 extends over 15 amino acids. The CDR3 nucleotides are TGCGCCAGCAGCGGGACAGGGGATTGGGGTTCACCCCTCCACTTT. Translating it yields CASSGTGDWGSPLHF. Full variable domain (missing parts from reference TRBV5-1 and TRBJ1-6): KAGVTQTPRYLIKTRGQQVTLSCSPISGHRSVSWYQQTPGQGLQFLFEYFSETQRNKGNFPGRFSGRQFSNSRSEMNVSTLELGDSALYLCASSGTGDWGSPLHFGNGTRLTVT.

J is TRBJ2-3 and V is TRBV12-5; TRBD2 aligns across 9 bases. Trimming removed 1 base from V and 4 bases from J; junction bases left unmatched: 6. The CDR3 contains 16 residues. The germline CDR1 and CDR2 sequences are LGHNT and FRNRAP. CDR3 nucleotide sequence: TGTGCTAGTGGTTTGGATGTGGGCGGGGGGGCAGATACGCAGTATTTT. Its protein is CASGLDVGGGADTQYF.

The chain links TRBV5-6 to TRBJ2-7, with D unclear. CDR1 and CDR2 from the germline V gene are SGHDT and YYEEEE. V dropped 0 bases and J dropped 2 bases, with 3 bases sitting between them. The CDR3 runs to 12 residues. CDR3 DNA: TGTGCCAGCAGCTTGGCCACCTACGAGCAGTACTTC. It yields the protein CASSLATYEQYF.

This chain links TRBV6-2 or TRBV6-3 with TRBJ2-7; D perhaps matches TRBD1 (5 bases). CDR1 is MNHEY and CDR2 is SVGEGT in the germline V gene. Deletions cut 2 bases from V and 3 bases from J, with 11 bases between. The CDR3 is made up of 14 amino acids. In DNA, the CDR3 is TGTGCCAGCAGTTACGGTTTCAGGGACTACGAGCAGTACTTC. Translated, it gives CASSYGFRDYEQYF.

The gene calls are TRBV5-5 and TRBJ2-2; 16 bases are a match to TRBD2. The trim removed 4 bases at V and 6 bases at J, leaving 3 bases unmatched. Per the germline V gene, CDR1 is SGHKS and CDR2 is YYEKEE (reference sequence). The CDR3 consists of 16 residues. The CDR3 is CASSRGTSGGAGELFF. CDR3 DNA: TGTGCCAGCAGCCGCGGGACTAGCGGGGGGGCCGGGGAGCTGTTTTTT.

The chain has TRBV29-1 and TRBJ1-1; D is undetermined. V was pared by 6 bases and J by 8 bases, with 13 bases between. Germline assignment: CDR1 SQVTM and CDR2 ANQGSEA. The length of the CDR3 is 11 residues. CDR3 sequence (DNA): TGCAGCGTACTAGCGGACTCGGAAGCTTTCTTT. It specifies CSVLADSEAFF. Combining the CDR3 with reference TRBV29-1 and TRBJ1-1 gives the whole variable domain SAVISQKPSRDICQRGTSLTIQCQVDSQVTMMFWYRQQPGQSLTLIATANQGSEATYESGFVIDKFPISRPNLTFSTLTVSNMSPEDSSIYLCSVLADSEAFFGQGTRLTVV.

In its sample, this clone was seen a few times. This chain joins TRBV7-8 and TRBJ2-1; the match to TRBD2 covers 13 bases. V trimming: 5 bases; J trimming: 7 bases; junction bases outside the gene matches: 8. The germline V gene encodes CDR1 SGHVS and CDR2 FQNEAQ. The CDR3 consists of 16 residues. The CDR3 sequence is CASSLGLAGVFNEQFF. The CDR3 DNA follows: TGTGCCAGCAGCCTCGGACTAGCGGGAGTATTTAATGAGCAGTTCTTC.

V gene TRBV7-2 combines with J gene TRBJ1-2; TRBD1 agrees at 7 bases. Germline loops: CDR1 SGHTA, CDR2 FQGNSA. Trimming cost V 5 bases and J 7 bases; bases outside gene matches: 13. The CDR3 has 15 residues. The chain's CDR3 is CASSPPGQPLGGYTF. CDR3 DNA: TGTGCCAGCAGCCCACCGGGACAGCCTTTGGGTGGCTACACCTTC.

The CDR3 DNA sequence: TGTGCCAGCAGCAATACAGGGGGAAACTATGGCTACACCTTC. This encodes CASSNTGGNYGYTF. The chain employs TRBV6-5 and TRBJ1-2, with 8 positions matching TRBD1. The germline gives CDR1 MNHEY, CDR2 SVGAGI. The V and J ends lost 6 bases and 2 bases, in that order; junction bases with no gene match: 5. This CDR3 comprises 14 residues.

The V call is TRBV4-1, the J call TRBJ2-5; TRBD2 aligns across 13 bases. Per germline, CDR1 MGHRA and CDR2 YSYEKL. The V gene end was trimmed by 4 bases and the J gene end by 5 bases; junction bases not matched to a gene: 10. The CDR3 sequence is 17 residues long. The CDR3 spells CASSPQLAGGPRETQYF. CDR3 DNA: TGCGCCAGCAGCCCACAACTAGCGGGAGGGCCTAGGGAGACCCAGTACTTC.

The chain is built from TRBV6-5 and TRBJ2-1, with D perhaps matching TRBD2 (5 bases). The germline V gene encodes CDR1 MNHEY and CDR2 SVGAGI. Deletions cut 7 bases from V and 0 bases from J, with 13 bases between. The CDR3 extends over 15 amino acids. CDR3 sequence reads: CASTTSGASYNEQFF. The CDR3 coding sequence is TGTGCCAGCACCACGAGCGGCGCCTCCTACAATGAGCAGTTCTTC.